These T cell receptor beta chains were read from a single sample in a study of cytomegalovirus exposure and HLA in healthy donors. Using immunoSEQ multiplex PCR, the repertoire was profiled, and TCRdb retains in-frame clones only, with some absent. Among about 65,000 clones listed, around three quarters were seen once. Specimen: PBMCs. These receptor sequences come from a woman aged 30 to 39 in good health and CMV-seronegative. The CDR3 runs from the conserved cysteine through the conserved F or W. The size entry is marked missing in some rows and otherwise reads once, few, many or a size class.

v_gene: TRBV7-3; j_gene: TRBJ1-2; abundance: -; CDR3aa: CASSPTRTGGGGYTF
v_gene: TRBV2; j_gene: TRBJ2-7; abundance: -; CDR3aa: CASVPRQGVDPRREYF
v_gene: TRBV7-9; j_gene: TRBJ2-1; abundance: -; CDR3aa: CASSRTNNEQFF
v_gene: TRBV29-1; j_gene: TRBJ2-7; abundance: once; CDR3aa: CSARLTGGEQYF
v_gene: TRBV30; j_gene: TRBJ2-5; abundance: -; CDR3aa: CACSRGGGALETQYF
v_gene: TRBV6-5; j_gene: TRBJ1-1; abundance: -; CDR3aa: CASSSGQGSFEAFF
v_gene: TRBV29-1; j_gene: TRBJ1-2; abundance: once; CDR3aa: CSVGRTGDKYGYTF
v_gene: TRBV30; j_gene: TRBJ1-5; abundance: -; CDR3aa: CAWSPQGFNQPQHF
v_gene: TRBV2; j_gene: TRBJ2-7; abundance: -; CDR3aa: CASRRRDSLLDQYF
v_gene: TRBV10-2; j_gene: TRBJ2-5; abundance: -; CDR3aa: CASKGADQETQYF
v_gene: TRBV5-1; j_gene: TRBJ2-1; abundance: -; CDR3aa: CASSPGLAAFVQFF
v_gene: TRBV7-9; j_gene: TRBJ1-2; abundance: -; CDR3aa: CASSSIRAERGASIYGYTF
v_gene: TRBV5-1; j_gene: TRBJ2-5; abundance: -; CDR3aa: CASSSSPERQRTQYF
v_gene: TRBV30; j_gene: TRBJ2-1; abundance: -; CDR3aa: CAWDRAREQFF
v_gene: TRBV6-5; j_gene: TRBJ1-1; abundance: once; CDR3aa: CASSPDGAIEAFF
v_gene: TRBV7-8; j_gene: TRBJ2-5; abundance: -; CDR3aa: CASSSAQGQGRETQYF
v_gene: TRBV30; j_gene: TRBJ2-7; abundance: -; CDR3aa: CAWSPGLGVEQYF
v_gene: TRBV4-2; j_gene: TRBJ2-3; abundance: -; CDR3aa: CASSQPTGHRTDTQYF
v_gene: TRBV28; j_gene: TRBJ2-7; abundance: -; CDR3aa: CASSGTGGVSYEQYF
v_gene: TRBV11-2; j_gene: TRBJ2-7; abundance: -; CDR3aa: CASSSRTRGEQYF
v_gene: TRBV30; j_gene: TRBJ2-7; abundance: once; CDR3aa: CAWSGGLATSYEQYF
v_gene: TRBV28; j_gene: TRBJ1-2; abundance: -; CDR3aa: CASRKGQQNYGYTF
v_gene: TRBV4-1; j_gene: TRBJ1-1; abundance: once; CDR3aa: CASSQDLTRGPNTEAFF
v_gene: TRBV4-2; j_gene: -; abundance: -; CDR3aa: CASSQDPTGGYEQYF
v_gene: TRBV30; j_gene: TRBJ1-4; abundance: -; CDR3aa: CACQRPGELFF
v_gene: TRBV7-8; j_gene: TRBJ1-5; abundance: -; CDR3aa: CASSLNLGPQHF
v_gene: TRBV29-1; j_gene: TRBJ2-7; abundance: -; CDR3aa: CSVHRPGLDEQYF
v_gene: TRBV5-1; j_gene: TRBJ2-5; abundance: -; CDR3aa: CASSYGGYQETQYF
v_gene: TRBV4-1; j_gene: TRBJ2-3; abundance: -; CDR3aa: CASSQRTSGATDTQYF
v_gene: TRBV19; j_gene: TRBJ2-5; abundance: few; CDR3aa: CASRTSGGQRTQYF
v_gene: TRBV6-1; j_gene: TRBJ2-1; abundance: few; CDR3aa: CASSTPRLAGNEQFF
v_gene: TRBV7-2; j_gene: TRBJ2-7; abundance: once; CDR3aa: CASSLASGDGEQYF
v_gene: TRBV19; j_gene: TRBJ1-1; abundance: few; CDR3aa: CASAPLMNTEAFF
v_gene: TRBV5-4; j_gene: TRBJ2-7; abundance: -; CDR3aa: CASSHGAGGYEQYF
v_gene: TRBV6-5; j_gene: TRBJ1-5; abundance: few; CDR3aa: CASSRDRGGNQPQHF
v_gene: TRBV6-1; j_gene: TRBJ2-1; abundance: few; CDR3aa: CASSEAYRGMSYNEQFF
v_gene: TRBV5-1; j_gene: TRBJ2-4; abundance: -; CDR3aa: CASSVGTSGGLAKNIQYF
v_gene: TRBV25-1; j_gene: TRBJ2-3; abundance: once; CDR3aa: CASSEGSGTDTQYF
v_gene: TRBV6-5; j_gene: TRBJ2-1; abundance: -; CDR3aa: CASSSGTGYFF
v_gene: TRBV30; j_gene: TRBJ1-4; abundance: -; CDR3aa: CAWSGRGPSEKLFF
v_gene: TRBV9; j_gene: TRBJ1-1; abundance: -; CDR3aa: CASSATPGQVNTEAFF
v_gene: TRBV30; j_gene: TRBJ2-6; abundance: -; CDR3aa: CAWRSLGLDPSGANVLTF
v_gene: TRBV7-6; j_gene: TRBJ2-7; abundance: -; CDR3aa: CASSSPQGGEQYF
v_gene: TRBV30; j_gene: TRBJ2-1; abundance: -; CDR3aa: CAWSGGASSYNEQFF
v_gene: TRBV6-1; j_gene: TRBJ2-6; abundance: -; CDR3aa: CASSDNPRDRLSGANVLTF
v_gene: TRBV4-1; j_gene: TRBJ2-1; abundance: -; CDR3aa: CASSQEGQGRHVQFF
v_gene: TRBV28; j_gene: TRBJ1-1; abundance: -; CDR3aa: CASMGRGNTEAFF
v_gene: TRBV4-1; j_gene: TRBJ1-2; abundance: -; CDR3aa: CASSQGGSGKYGYTF
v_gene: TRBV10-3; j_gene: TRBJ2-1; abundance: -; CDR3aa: CAISENSNEQFF
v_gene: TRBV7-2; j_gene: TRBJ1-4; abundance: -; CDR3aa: CASSPFGGVTNEKLFF